These 13 T cell receptor beta chains originate from one sample sequenced in a study of cytomegalovirus exposure and HLA in healthy donors (dated by TCRdb to the late 2010s). The library was made by the immunoSEQ multiplex PCR assay. For the multiplex PCR, a mixture combining 60 forward primers for TCR Vbeta segments and 13 reverse primers for TCR Jbeta segments was used. In TCRdb, the immuneACCESS table is reduced to in-frame sequences with V and J assigned. These tables do not hold every clone; where another copy was compared, an unresolved V gene accounts for under half, and the others remain unexplained. This sample comprises 170,000 or so clones, around nine tenths of them detected only once. The leading ten clones occupy under 2.5% of the sample. What was sequenced was PBMCs. The receptors derive from a woman between 18 and 29 years old in good health and CMV-seronegative.

This chain joins TRBV28 and TRBJ2-7; 9 positions agree with TRBD2. Germline loops: CDR1 MDHEN, CDR2 SYDVKM. The CDR3 length is 14 residues. The trim removed 6 bases at V and 3 bases at J, leaving 6 bases unmatched. For the CDR3, the DNA is TGTGCCAGCAGCCTCCTAGCGGGGAACTACGAGCAGTACTTC. Residues: CASSLLAGNYEQYF.

This chain uses TRBV6-1 with TRBJ1-5; no reliable D call. The CDR3 spans 13 residues. Germline CDR1 is MNHNS and CDR2 is SASEGT. V dropped 5 bases and J dropped 4 bases, with 9 bases sitting between them. CDR3 protein: CASSTEGNQPQHF. Written as DNA, the CDR3 is TGTGCCAGCAGTACAGAGGGAAATCAGCCCCAGCATTTT.

This clone was observed once. V gene TRBV9 combines with J gene TRBJ2-1; TRBD2 aligns across 9 bases. Germline lookup yields CDR1 SGDLS and CDR2 YYNGEE. Losses at the gene ends were 3 bases for V and 4 bases for J; bases not matched to a gene: 5. The CDR3 extends over 15 amino acids. The CDR3 coding sequence is TGTGCCAGCAGCGCTACTAGCGGGCCTTACAATGAGCAGTTCTTC. Translated, it gives CASSATSGPYNEQFF.

The chain is built from TRBV19 and TRBJ2-1; 11 positions agree with TRBD2. Germline V gene data show CDR1 as LNHDA and CDR2 as SQIVND (reference sequence). J lost 0 bases, V lost 6 bases, and 10 bases had no gene match. The CDR3 runs 18 residues. In nucleotides, the CDR3 is TGTGCCAGTAGACCGGGACTAGCGGTACTCAGCTCCTACAATGAGCAGTTCTTC. Its translation is CASRPGLAVLSSYNEQFF.

The sample holds one count of this clone. This chain links TRBV4-1 with TRBJ1-6; the D is unclear. The CDR3 has 15 residues. V was trimmed by 6 bases and J by 7 bases, leaving 16 bases between them. In germline, CDR1 is MGHRA, CDR2 YSYEKL. CDR3 protein: CASRETWASNSPLHF. In nucleotides, the CDR3 is TGCGCCAGCAGAGAAACCTGGGCCTCCAATTCACCCCTCCACTTT.

The rearrangement joins TRBV5-4 to TRBJ2-3; D is perhaps TRBD1 (6 bases). The length of the CDR3 is 15 residues. The V end lost 4 bases, the J end lost 0 bases, and 12 bases lay between the germline ends. Germline CDR1 SGHNT, CDR2 YYREEE (reference sequence). The CDR3 nucleotides read TGTGCCAGCAGCCAGGGGACATCTAGCACAGATACGCAGTATTTT. This encodes CASSQGTSSTDTQYF.

The chain is built from TRBV7-9 and TRBJ2-1; TRBD2 is a possible D gene (5 bases). The V gene lost 4 bases and the J gene lost 2 bases, with 15 bases spanning the gap. The CDR3 consists of 16 residues. The germline V gene has CDR1 SEHNR and CDR2 FQNEAQ (reference sequence). CDR3 residues: CASSSISGSPYNEQFF. DNA of the CDR3: TGTGCCAGCAGCTCCATCAGCGGTAGCCCCTACAATGAGCAGTTCTTC.

This chain joins TRBV28 and TRBJ1-5, with no clear D. The CDR3 consists of 14 residues. The germline V and J ends were trimmed by 3 bases and 3 bases, with 9 bases remaining between them. CDR1 MDHEN and CDR2 SYDVKM come from the germline V gene. CDR3 region: CASSFRQVNQPQHF. Here the CDR3 DNA reads TGTGCCAGCAGTTTTAGGCAGGTCAATCAGCCCCAGCATTTT.

The gene calls are TRBV5-1 and TRBJ1-1, with a possible D match to TRBD1 (5 bases). The CDR3 covers 15 residues. Germline assignment: CDR1 SGHRS and CDR2 YFSETQ. Trimming took off 4 bases at V and 3 bases at J, with 16 bases between the two ends. CDR3 in amino acids: CASSPPGRVDTEAFF. The CDR3 nucleotides read TGCGCCAGCAGCCCGCCGGGCAGGGTCGACACTGAAGCTTTCTTT.

The genes are TRBV10-3 and TRBJ1-6; D not resolved. Germline V gene data show CDR1 as ENHRY and CDR2 as SYGVKD. V was trimmed by 0 bases and J by 6 bases, leaving 9 bases between them. This CDR3 has 15 amino acids. The CDR3 reads CAISESVLANSPLHF. The CDR3 DNA follows: TGTGCCATCAGTGAGTCGGTGTTGGCTAATTCACCCCTCCACTTT.

The sample holds a few counts of this clone. The chain carries TRBV4-1 and TRBJ1-5; D may be TRBD1 (5 bases). Deletions cut 1 base from V and 1 base from J, with 17 bases between. CDR3 length equals 18 residues. From germline, CDR1 is MGHRA and CDR2 YSYEKL. CDR3 DNA sequence: TGCGCCAGCAGCCAAGTGTTTAGCAGGGAGGTCAGCAATCAGCCCCAGCATTTT. Translated, it gives CASSQVFSREVSNQPQHF.

The rearrangement joins TRBV28 to TRBJ2-5; a weak D match, TRBD2 (5 bases). V was cut by 5 bases and J by 0 bases, with 16 bases left in between. In germline, CDR1 is MDHEN, CDR2 SYDVKM. This CDR3 has 16 residues. The CDR3 reads CASSPLRGIDQETQYF. Written as DNA, the CDR3 is TGTGCCAGCAGTCCCCTTCGGGGAATTGACCAAGAGACCCAGTACTTC.

The rearrangement uses TRBV4-1 and TRBJ1-5; D is uncertain. CDR3 length equals 16 residues. The V end lost 0 bases, the J end lost 1 base, and 10 bases lay between the germline ends. Germline values: CDR1 MGHRA, CDR2 YSYEKL. The CDR3 DNA sequence: TGCGCCAGCAGCCAAGACGATGGAGAGAGCAATCAGCCCCAGCATTTT. Its translation is CASSQDDGESNQPQHF.